The clone carrying this T cell receptor beta chain has a single count. What it recognizes is unknown. The sample is drawn from a study of T cell responses to AZD1222 COVID-19 vaccine. Study overall: Second doses at about 4 or about 12 weeks were pooled. Study-level results: Recipients of two AZD1222 doses showed rising Spike-specific TCR breadth and depth. Baseline serology detected seropositivity in only five or six AZD1222 recipients. Donors skewed white British and female; clonal diversity was possibly underestimated.

TCRdb's copy holds only in-frame clones and misses some; the assay was immunoSEQ multiplex PCR. This sample has approximately 88,000 clones, with around 80% found just once. The input for sequencing was peripheral blood, taken on day 0 of AZD1222 vaccination. This TCR was recovered from an adult in good health.

DNA of the CDR3: TGTGCCAGCAGTTTAAGTCCTGGGGAGCTGTTTTTT. This codes for CASSLSPGELFF. This chain links TRBV12-3 or TRBV12-4 with TRBJ2-2; D is unclear. V gave up 2 bases and J gave up 8 bases, with 6 bases separating them. The CDR3 consists of 12 residues.